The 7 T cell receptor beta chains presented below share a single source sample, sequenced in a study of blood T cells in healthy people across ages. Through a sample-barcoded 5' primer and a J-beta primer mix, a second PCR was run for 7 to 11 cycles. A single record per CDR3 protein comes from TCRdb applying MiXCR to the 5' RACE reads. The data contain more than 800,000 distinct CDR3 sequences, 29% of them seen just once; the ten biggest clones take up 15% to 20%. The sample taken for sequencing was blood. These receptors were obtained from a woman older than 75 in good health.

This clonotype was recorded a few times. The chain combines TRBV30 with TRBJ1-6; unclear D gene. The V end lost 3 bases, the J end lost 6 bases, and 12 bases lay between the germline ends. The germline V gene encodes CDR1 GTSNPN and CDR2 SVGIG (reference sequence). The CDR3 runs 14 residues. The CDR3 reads CAWRWSRGNSPLHF. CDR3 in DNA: TGTGCCTGGAGATGGAGCCGCGGTAATTCACCCCTCCACTTT.

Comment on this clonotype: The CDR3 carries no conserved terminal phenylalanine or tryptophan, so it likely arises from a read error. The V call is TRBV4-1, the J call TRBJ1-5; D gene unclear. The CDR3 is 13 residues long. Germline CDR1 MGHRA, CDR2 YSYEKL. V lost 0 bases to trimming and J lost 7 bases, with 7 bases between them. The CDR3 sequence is CASSQDFAQPQHV. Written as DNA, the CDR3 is TGCGCCAGCAGCCAAGATTTTGCCCAGCCCCAGCATGTT.

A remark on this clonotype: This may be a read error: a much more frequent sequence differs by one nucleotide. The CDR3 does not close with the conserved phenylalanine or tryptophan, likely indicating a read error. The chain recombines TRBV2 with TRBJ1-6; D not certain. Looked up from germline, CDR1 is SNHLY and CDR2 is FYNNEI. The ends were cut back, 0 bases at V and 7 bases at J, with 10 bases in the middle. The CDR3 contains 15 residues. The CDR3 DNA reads TGTGCCAGCAGTGAAGCTGGGGATTACAATTCACCCCTCCACTGT. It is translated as CASSEAGDYNSPLHC.

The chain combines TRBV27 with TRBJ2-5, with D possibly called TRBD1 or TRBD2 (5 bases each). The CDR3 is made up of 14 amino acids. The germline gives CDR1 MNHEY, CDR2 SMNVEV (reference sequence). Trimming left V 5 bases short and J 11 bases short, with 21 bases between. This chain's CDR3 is CASSRRGVRREQYF. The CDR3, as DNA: TGTGCCAGCAGTAGGAGAGGGGTCCGTCGAGAGCAGTACTTC.

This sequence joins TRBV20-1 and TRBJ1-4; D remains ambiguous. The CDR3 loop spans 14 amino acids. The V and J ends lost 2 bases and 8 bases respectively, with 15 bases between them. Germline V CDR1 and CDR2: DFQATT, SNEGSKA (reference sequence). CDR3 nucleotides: TGCAGTGCTAGAAAAGGATCATCGGCCGAAAAACTGTTTTTT. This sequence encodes CSARKGSSAEKLFF.

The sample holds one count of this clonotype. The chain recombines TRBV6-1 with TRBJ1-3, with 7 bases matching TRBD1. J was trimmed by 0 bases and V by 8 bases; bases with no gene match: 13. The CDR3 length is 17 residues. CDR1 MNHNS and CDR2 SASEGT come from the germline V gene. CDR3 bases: TGTGCCAGCTCAACTAGGCGTCAGGGGGTCTCTGGAAACACCATATATTTT. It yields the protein CASSTRRQGVSGNTIYF.

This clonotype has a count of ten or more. The CDR3 DNA reads TGTGCCAGCAGTAGACAGGGACCAGAGACCCAGTACTTC. As protein: CASSRQGPETQYF. J is TRBJ2-5 and V is TRBV7-7, with 7 nucleotides matching TRBD1. With V trimmed by 6 bases and J by 4 bases, 5 bases remained unmatched. Germline CDR1 is SSHAT and CDR2 is FNYEAQ (reference sequence). The CDR3 is made up of 13 amino acids. Full variable domain (outside the CDR3, taken from reference TRBV7-7 and TRBJ2-5): GAGVSQSPRYKVTKRGQDVTLRCDPISSHATLYWYQQALGQGPEFLTYFNYEAQPDKSGLPSDRFSAERPEGSISTLTIQRTEQRDSAMYRCASSRQGPETQYFGPGTRLLVL.